The 14 T cell receptor beta chains presented below share a single source sample, sequenced in a study of cytomegalovirus exposure and HLA in healthy donors. The PCR made use of 60 Vbeta and 13 Jbeta primers. TCRdb's table, derived via immunoSEQ multiplex PCR, lists solely in-frame clones and lacks some. The sample lists about 120,000 clones, around 80% seen once, with approximately 2% in the top ten. Sequenced material: PBMCs. All receptors come from a young man in good health and CMV-seronegative.

The chain carries TRBV7-8 and TRBJ2-5; TRBD1 matches at 9 bases. The CDR3 is 15 residues long. J was trimmed by 3 bases and V by 5 bases; bases with no gene match: 7. From germline, CDR1 is SGHVS and CDR2 FQNEAQ. CDR3 in DNA: TGTGCCAGCAGCGCAAGAGACAGGGGGGAAGAGACCCAGTACTTC. Encoded protein: CASSARDRGEETQYF.

With regard to this clone: The sample contains more than one DNA sequence encoding this CDR3. The chain combines TRBV6-4 with TRBJ2-1; 11 positions agree with TRBD2. The CDR3 has 15 residues. V dropped 3 bases and J dropped 7; count of bases not matched to a gene: 5. The germline V gene has CDR1 MRHNA and CDR2 SNTAGT. DNA for the CDR3: TGTGCCAGCAGTGATTCTACTAGCGGGAGTAATGAGCAGTTCTTC. Translated: CASSDSTSGSNEQFF.

This clone was recorded once. This rearrangement joins TRBV30 to TRBJ2-3; 9 bases fit TRBD2. Germline V lookup: CDR1 GTSNPN, CDR2 SVGIG (reference sequence). The junction had 3 bases not matched to a gene; V was cut back by 5 bases and J by 0 bases. The CDR3 runs to 14 residues. The CDR3 here is CAWAGGLSTDTQYF. The CDR3 region has the DNA TGTGCCTGGGCGGGGGGGTTGAGCACAGATACGCAGTATTTT.

In its sample, this clone is medium-sized. The rearrangement joins TRBV6-1 to TRBJ2-1; TRBD2 agrees at 7 bases. Germline trimming cut 0 bases from V and 1 base from J; bases unmatched to any gene: 0. Per germline, CDR1 MNHNS and CDR2 SASEGT. The CDR3 contains 15 residues. The CDR3 DNA reads as TGTGCCAGCAGTGAAGCTAGCGGGTCCTACAATGAGCAGTTCTTC. Its protein is CASSEASGSYNEQFF.

V usage is TRBV4-1 and J usage is TRBJ2-1; 11 nucleotides line up with TRBD2. V lost 0 bases to trimming and J lost 5 bases; unmatched junction nucleotides: 12. The CDR3 contains 19 residues. Per germline, CDR1 MGHRA and CDR2 YSYEKL. CDR3 protein: CASSQDPSGRYSSDNEQFF. The CDR3 DNA reads as TGCGCCAGCAGCCAAGATCCTAGCGGGAGGTATTCTAGCGACAATGAGCAGTTCTTC.

A single count supports this clone. The chain has TRBV18 and TRBJ2-7, with TRBD2 matching 8 bases. Germline V gives CDR1 KGHSH, CDR2 LQKENI. The junction had 3 bases not matched to a gene; V was cut back by 1 base and J by 4 bases. The CDR3 length is 14 residues. CDR3 DNA: TGTGCCAGCTCACCACAAGCGGGAGAATACGAGCAGTACGTC. Its translation is CASSPQAGEYEQYV.

The rearrangement joins TRBV2 to TRBJ2-1; 9 nucleotides line up with TRBD2. The CDR3 extends over 14 amino acids. Losses at the gene ends were 6 bases for V and 7 bases for J; bases not matched to a gene: 7. Germline-derived CDR1 and CDR2 are SNHLY and FYNNEI. The CDR3 is CASSPGTSINEQFF. The CDR3 coding sequence is TGTGCCAGCAGCCCCGGGACTAGCATTAATGAGCAGTTCTTC.

The sample holds one count of this clone. The chain is built from TRBV19 and TRBJ1-1; 10 nucleotides agree with TRBD1. Per germline, CDR1 LNHDA and CDR2 SQIVND (reference sequence). The V segment lost 4 bases and the J segment 2 bases; nucleotides outside the gene matches: 1. The CDR3 is 14 amino acids. DNA for the CDR3: TGTGCCAGTAGTAGGACAGGGGGAAACACTGAAGCTTTCTTT. It translates to CASSRTGGNTEAFF.

The sample holds a few counts of this clone. J is TRBJ2-1 and V is TRBV28; 12 bases agree with TRBD1. After removal of 8 bases from V and 6 bases from J, the junction contained 5 bases not matched to a gene. Germline-derived CDR1 and CDR2 are MDHEN and SYDVKM. The CDR3 is made up of 14 amino acids. CDR3 protein: CASAGQGASNEQFF. The CDR3 DNA reads as TGTGCCAGCGCGGGACAGGGGGCTTCCAATGAGCAGTTCTTC.

The rearrangement joins TRBV27 to TRBJ1-1; D not certain. From germline, CDR1 is MNHEY and CDR2 SMNVEV (reference sequence). V lost 6 bases, J lost 10 bases, and 24 bases lay in between. This CDR3 is built from 15 residues. The CDR3 region has the DNA TGTGCCAGCAGATCGGGGTTTGAGGATTCGCGGAGAGCTTTCTTT. Translation: CASRSGFEDSRRAFF.

The chain recombines TRBV6-4 with TRBJ2-1, with D unclear. In germline, CDR1 is MRHNA, CDR2 SNTAGT. CDR3 length equals 13 residues. Trimming pared 0 bases from V and 4 bases from J, leaving 4 bases between. The CDR3 bases are TGTGCCAGCAGTGACTCCGAGTACAATGAGCAGTTCTTC. Translation: CASSDSEYNEQFF.

The V call is TRBV5-6, the J call TRBJ2-2; 10 bases are shared with TRBD2. The CDR3 spans 16 residues. Germline trimming cut 3 bases from V and 8 bases from J; bases unmatched to any gene: 10. CDR1 and CDR2 from the germline V gene are SGHDT and YYEEEE. The CDR3 region has the DNA TGTGCCAGCAGCTGGAGGCTTGGGACTAGCGTAGGGGAGCTGTTTTTT. Amino acids: CASSWRLGTSVGELFF.

The rearrangement links TRBV7-9 to TRBJ2-4; D unresolved. The ends were cut back, 5 bases at V and 0 bases at J, with 11 bases in the middle. The CDR3 length is 15 residues. Germline-derived CDR1 and CDR2 are SEHNR and FQNEAQ (reference sequence). This CDR3 reads CASSPQDGAKNIQYF. The CDR3, as DNA: TGTGCCAGCAGCCCTCAGGATGGAGCCAAAAACATTCAGTACTTC.

The chain carries TRBV30 and TRBJ2-7; TRBD1 is a possible D gene (5 bases). CDR1 is GTSNPN, CDR2 SVGIG, per germline (reference sequence). This CDR3 is 13 amino acids long. V lost 1 base and J 6 bases, leaving 13 bases between the germline ends. This CDR3 reads CAWSGAITGEQYF. The CDR3 DNA is TGTGCCTGGAGTGGGGCGATTACAGGCGAGCAGTACTTC.